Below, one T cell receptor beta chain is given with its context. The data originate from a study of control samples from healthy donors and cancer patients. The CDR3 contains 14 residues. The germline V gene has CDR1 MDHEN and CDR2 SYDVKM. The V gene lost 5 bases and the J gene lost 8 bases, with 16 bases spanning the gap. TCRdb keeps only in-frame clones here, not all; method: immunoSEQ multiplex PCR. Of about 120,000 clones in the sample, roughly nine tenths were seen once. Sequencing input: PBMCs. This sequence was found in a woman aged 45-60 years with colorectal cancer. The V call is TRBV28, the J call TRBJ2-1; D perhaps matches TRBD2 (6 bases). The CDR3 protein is CASSNTSSLYEQFF. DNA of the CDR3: TGTGCCAGCAGTAATACTAGCTCCTTGTATGAGCAGTTCTTC.